Listed below are T cell receptor beta chains from one sample, sequenced in a study of blood T cell repertoires in COVID-19. Measured with immunoSEQ multiplex PCR; TCRdb has only the in-frame clones, and not every one. This sample has some 300,000 clones, with 88% found just once. The sample taken for sequencing was PBMCs or T cells enriched from blood (not recorded which). All receptors come from a woman in her 30s who had recovered from COVID-19. CDR3s include the opening cysteine and the closing phenylalanine or tryptophan. Each record gives: CDR3 protein, CDR3 DNA, V gene, clone size, D gene, J gene. D genes are given only for firm matches. Only some rows state a clone size, as once, few, many or a class for expanded clones.

CDR3: CAIGPDRRWHTEAFF
DNA: TGTGCCATCGGCCCGGACAGACGTTGGCACACTGAAGCTTTCTTT
V: TRBV10-3
size: -
D: -
J: TRBJ1-1

CDR3: CASSPVQSRGLQETQYF
DNA: TGTGCCAGCTCACCCGTACAGTCGAGGGGGTTGCAAGAGACCCAGTACTTC
V: TRBV18
size: -
D: -
J: TRBJ2-5

CDR3: CASSPIRDRAKSTF
DNA: TGTGCCAGCAGCCCAATCCGGGACAGGGCGAAAAGCACCTTC
V: TRBV3-1/TRBV3-2
size: -
D: TRBD1
J: TRBJ1-2

CDR3: CASSLGRSYGYTF
DNA: TGTGCCAGCAGTTTAGGCAGAAGTTATGGCTACACCTTC
V: TRBV28
size: -
D: -
J: TRBJ1-2

CDR3: CASSRAGVTEAFF
DNA: TGTGCCAGCAGCCGGGCCGGGGTCACTGAAGCTTTCTTT
V: TRBV3-1/TRBV3-2
size: -
D: -
J: TRBJ1-1

CDR3: CASSYGGSTDTQYF
DNA: TGTGCCAGCAGTTACGGAGGCAGCACAGATACGCAGTATTTT
V: TRBV6-6
size: -
D: -
J: TRBJ2-3

CDR3: CASSDGGNTIYF
DNA: TGTGCCAGCAGTGACGGTGGAAACACCATATATTTT
V: TRBV2
size: -
D: -
J: TRBJ1-3

CDR3: CASSHPNTGYSPLHF
DNA: TGTGCCAGCAGCCACCCCAACACAGGGTATTCACCCCTCCACTTT
V: TRBV11-2
size: -
D: -
J: TRBJ1-6

CDR3: CASSFLPRRGSGNTIYF
DNA: TGTGCCAGCAGCTTTTTGCCTCGAAGGGGTTCTGGAAACACCATATATTTT
V: TRBV7-9
size: -
D: -
J: TRBJ1-3

CDR3: CASSANWPGNTIYF
DNA: TGTGCCAGCAGCGCAAATTGGCCGGGAAACACCATATATTTT
V: TRBV28
size: -
D: -
J: TRBJ1-3

CDR3: CASSVGTATNEKLFF
DNA: TGTGCCAGCAGCGTAGGGACAGCAACTAATGAAAAACTGTTTTTT
V: TRBV9
size: -
D: -
J: TRBJ1-4

CDR3: CASSLTYALSEQSTDTQYF
DNA: TGTGCCAGCAGCTTAACGTACGCCCTTAGCGAACAAAGCACAGATACGCAGTATTTT
V: TRBV7-3
size: -
D: -
J: TRBJ2-3

CDR3: CASSQSRGLTGNTIYF
DNA: TGCGCCAGCAGCCAGAGCAGGGGACTAACTGGAAACACCATATATTTT
V: TRBV4-3
size: -
D: -
J: TRBJ1-3

CDR3: CASSPRPILAGGAISDTQYF
DNA: TGCGCCAGCAGCCCCCGGCCGATCCTAGCGGGGGGAGCCATATCGGATACGCAGTATTTT
V: TRBV5-1
size: -
D: TRBD2
J: TRBJ2-3

CDR3: CALRTGDGDTQYF
DNA: TGTGCCCTTAGGACAGGGGATGGAGATACGCAGTATTTT
V: TRBV30
size: -
D: TRBD1
J: TRBJ2-3

CDR3: CASRLQGLSYEQYF
DNA: TGTGCCAGCAGACTTCAGGGGCTCTCCTACGAGCAGTACTTC
V: TRBV27
size: -
D: -
J: TRBJ2-7

CDR3: CASSYSTGGPNYEQYF
DNA: TGTGCCAGCAGTTACTCGACGGGCGGGCCTAACTACGAGCAGTACTTC
V: TRBV6-5
size: -
D: -
J: TRBJ2-7

CDR3: CATPPGPGGNGYTF
DNA: TGTGCCACCCCCCCCGGGCCCGGGGGAAATGGCTACACCTTC
V: TRBV10-3
size: -
D: -
J: TRBJ1-2

CDR3: CASSLYRSTDTQYF
DNA: TGTGCCAGCAGTTTATATAGAAGCACAGATACGCAGTATTTT
V: TRBV27
size: -
D: -
J: TRBJ2-3

CDR3: CASSFLGRSLYYEQYF
DNA: TGTGCCAGCAGTTTCTTGGGCAGGTCACTTTACTACGAGCAGTACTTC
V: TRBV28
size: -
D: -
J: TRBJ2-7

CDR3: CSVGGLAGRYNEQFF
DNA: TGCAGCGTTGGTGGACTAGCGGGACGGTACAATGAGCAGTTCTTC
V: TRBV29-1
size: once
D: TRBD2
J: TRBJ2-1

CDR3: CASGQESLDAFF
DNA: TGTGCCAGCGGCCAGGAATCCTTGGATGCGTTTTTT
V: TRBV2
size: -
D: -
J: TRBJ1-4

CDR3: CASSSGDYPHSYEQYF
DNA: TGTGCCAGCAGTTCCGGAGACTACCCTCACTCCTACGAGCAGTACTTC
V: TRBV9
size: -
D: -
J: TRBJ2-7

CDR3: CASSLWGEGRNEQFF
DNA: TGCGCCAGCAGCTTGTGGGGGGAGGGCCGCAATGAGCAGTTCTTC
V: TRBV5-1
size: -
D: TRBD2
J: TRBJ2-1

CDR3: CASSSSYGRGVEQYF
DNA: TGTGCCAGCAGCTCCAGCTACGGCCGAGGAGTCGAGCAGTACTTC
V: TRBV7-2
size: -
D: -
J: TRBJ2-7

CDR3: CASSLGQAQETQYF
DNA: TGTGCCAGCAGCTTGGGCCAGGCCCAAGAGACCCAGTACTTC
V: TRBV5-5
size: -
D: -
J: TRBJ2-5

CDR3: CASSMGRAAKNIQYF
DNA: TGTGCCAGTAGTATGGGGAGGGCGGCCAAAAACATTCAGTACTTC
V: TRBV19
size: -
D: TRBD2
J: TRBJ2-4

CDR3: CASSVGGTGIASGNTIYF
DNA: TGTGCCAGCAGCGTAGGCGGGACAGGAATAGCCTCTGGAAACACCATATATTTT
V: TRBV9
size: -
D: TRBD1
J: TRBJ1-3

CDR3: CASSTPGLAYEQYF
DNA: TGTGCCAGTAGTACCCCAGGGTTAGCCTACGAGCAGTACTTC
V: TRBV19
size: few
D: -
J: TRBJ2-7

CDR3: CASNRDRGVSTDTQYF
DNA: TGTGCCAGCAACAGGGACAGGGGAGTGAGCACAGATACGCAGTATTTT
V: TRBV2
size: -
D: TRBD1
J: TRBJ2-3

CDR3: CATSRVQTGGNYEQYF
DNA: TGTGCCACCAGCAGAGTCCAAACAGGGGGCAACTACGAGCAGTACTTC
V: TRBV15
size: -
D: TRBD1
J: TRBJ2-7

CDR3: CASSQNRADEQFF
DNA: TGTGCCAGCAGTCAGAACAGGGCGGATGAGCAGTTCTTC
V: TRBV11-3
size: -
D: -
J: TRBJ2-1

CDR3: CAWRSLADTGELFF
DNA: TGTGCCTGGAGGAGTCTAGCGGACACCGGGGAGCTGTTTTTT
V: TRBV30
size: -
D: TRBD2
J: TRBJ2-2

CDR3: CASSLSGSGNTIYF
DNA: TGTGCCAGCAGCCTATCGGGTTCTGGAAACACCATATATTTT
V: TRBV28
size: -
D: -
J: TRBJ1-3

CDR3: CASSSLIRREEAVNEQFF
DNA: TGTGCCAGCAGTTCCCTCATCCGGAGGGAGGAGGCGGTCAATGAGCAGTTCTTC
V: TRBV28
size: -
D: -
J: TRBJ2-1

CDR3: CASSGGAIRGSYTF
DNA: TGTGCCAGCAGTGGGGGAGCTATCAGGGGATCCTACACCTTC
V: TRBV2
size: -
D: -
J: TRBJ1-2

CDR3: CASSLGGTGSNEKLFF
DNA: TGCGCCAGCAGCTTGGGAGGGACAGGGAGCAATGAAAAACTGTTTTTT
V: TRBV5-1
size: -
D: TRBD1
J: TRBJ1-4

CDR3: CASTGGGYEQYF
DNA: TGTGCCAGCACAGGGGGCGGCTACGAGCAGTACTTC
V: TRBV2
size: -
D: TRBD1
J: TRBJ2-7

CDR3: CASSISWTGAEAFF
DNA: TGTGCCAGCAGTATTTCCTGGACAGGAGCTGAAGCTTTCTTT
V: TRBV28
size: -
D: TRBD1
J: TRBJ1-1

CDR3: CASSLSRANEQFF
DNA: TGTGCCAGCAGCTTAAGCAGGGCTAATGAGCAGTTCTTC
V: TRBV7-2
size: -
D: -
J: TRBJ2-1

CDR3: CASSLGMYWGGGNTIYF
DNA: TGTGCCAGCAGCTTAGGGATGTATTGGGGAGGAGGAAACACCATATATTTT
V: TRBV7-8
size: -
D: -
J: TRBJ1-3